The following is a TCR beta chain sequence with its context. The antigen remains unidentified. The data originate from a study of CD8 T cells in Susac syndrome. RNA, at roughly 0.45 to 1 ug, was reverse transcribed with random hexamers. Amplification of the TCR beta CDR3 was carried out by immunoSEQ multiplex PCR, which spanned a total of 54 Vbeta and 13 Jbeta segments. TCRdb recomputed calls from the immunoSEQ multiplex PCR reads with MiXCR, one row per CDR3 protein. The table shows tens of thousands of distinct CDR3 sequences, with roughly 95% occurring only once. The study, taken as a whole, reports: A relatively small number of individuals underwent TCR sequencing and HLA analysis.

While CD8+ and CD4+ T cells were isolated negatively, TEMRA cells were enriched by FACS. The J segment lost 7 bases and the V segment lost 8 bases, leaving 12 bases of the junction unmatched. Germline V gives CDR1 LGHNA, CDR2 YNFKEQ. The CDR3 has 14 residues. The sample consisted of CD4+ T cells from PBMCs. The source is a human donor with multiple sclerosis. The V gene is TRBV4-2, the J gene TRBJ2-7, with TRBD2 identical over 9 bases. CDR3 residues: CASGGGGLPREQYF. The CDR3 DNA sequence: TGTGCCAGCGGCGGGGGGGGCCTCCCGAGGGAGCAGTACTTC.